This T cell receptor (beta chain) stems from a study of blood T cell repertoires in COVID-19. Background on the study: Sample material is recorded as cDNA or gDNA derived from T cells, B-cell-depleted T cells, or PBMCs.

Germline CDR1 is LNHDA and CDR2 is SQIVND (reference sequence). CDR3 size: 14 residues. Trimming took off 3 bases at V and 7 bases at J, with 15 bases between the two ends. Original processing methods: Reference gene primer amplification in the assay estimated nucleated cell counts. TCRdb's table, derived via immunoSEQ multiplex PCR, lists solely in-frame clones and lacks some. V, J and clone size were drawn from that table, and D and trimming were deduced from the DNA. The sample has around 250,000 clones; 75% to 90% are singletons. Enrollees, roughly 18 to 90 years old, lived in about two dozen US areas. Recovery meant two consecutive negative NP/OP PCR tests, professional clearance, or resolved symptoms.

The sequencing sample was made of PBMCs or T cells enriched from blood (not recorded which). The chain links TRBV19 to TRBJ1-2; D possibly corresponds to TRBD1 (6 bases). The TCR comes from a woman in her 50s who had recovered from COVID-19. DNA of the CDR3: TGTGCCAGTAGTATGAGGACAGCCACCCTTGGCTACACCTTC. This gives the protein CASSMRTATLGYTF.